The present entry profiles one TCR beta chain with its context. Its target is not known. Germline loops: CDR1 LNHDA, CDR2 SQIVND (reference sequence). V trimming: 6 bases; J trimming: 3 bases; junction bases outside the gene matches: 11. CDR3 length: 18 residues. The data originate from a study of beta chain features in type 1 diabetes. Notes on the study in general: People with Type 1 diabetes carried modestly yet significantly shorter TCRB CDR3s in all four CD4+ subsets.

Every isolated RNA sample was fully reverse transcribed, so sequencing captured expressed TCRB transcripts. The repertoire was sequenced with immunoSEQ multiplex PCR; TCRdb's copy has only in-frame clones and lacks some. The table includes around 260,000 clones, around 24% detected once. The material sequenced was naive CD4+ T cells from blood. This receptor was obtained from a woman aged 25 to 39 with type 1 diabetes. The V and J genes are TRBV19 and TRBJ2-1; 13 bases fit TRBD2. The CDR3: CASSGTSGIPSGYNEQFF. CDR3 DNA sequence: TGTGCCAGTAGCGGGACTAGCGGGATTCCGAGCGGCTACAATGAGCAGTTCTTC.